This TCR beta chain was documented in a study of identical twins. The table lists this clonotype with a few counts. The V gene's germline CDR1 is SGHAT and CDR2 FQNNGV. The CDR3 spans 16 residues. V shed 5 bases and J shed 4 bases, with 20 bases lying between them. Template switching added a universal primer binding site, and final cDNA carried unique molecular identifiers. TCRdb passed the 5' RACE reads through MiXCR, listing each CDR3 protein once. The table lists 400,000 to 550,000 distinct CDR3 sequences, 24% of them singletons. The sample also formed part of further work on T cells expressing NK-cell markers.

The material sequenced was CD4+ T cells sorted from blood. This TCR was sampled from a woman aged 18-29 years in good health. This sequence joins TRBV11-2 and TRBJ1-1; D possibly corresponds to TRBD1 (6 bases). CDR3 nucleotides: TGTGCCAGCAGCGGAGCCGGGGGGGCGCGGAGCACTGAAGCTTTCTTT. Translating it yields CASSGAGGARSTEAFF.